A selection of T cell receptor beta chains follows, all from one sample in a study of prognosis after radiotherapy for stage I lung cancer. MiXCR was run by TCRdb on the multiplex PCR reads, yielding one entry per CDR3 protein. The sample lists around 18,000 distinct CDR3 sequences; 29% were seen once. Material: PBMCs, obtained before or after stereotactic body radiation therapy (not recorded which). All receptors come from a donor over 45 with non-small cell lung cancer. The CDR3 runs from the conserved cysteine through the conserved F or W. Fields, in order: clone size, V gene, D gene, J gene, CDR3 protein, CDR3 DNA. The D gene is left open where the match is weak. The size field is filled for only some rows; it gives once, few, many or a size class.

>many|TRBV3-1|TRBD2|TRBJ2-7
CASSAGLAGIAYEQYF
TGTGCCAGCAGCGCGGGACTAGCGGGGATAGCCTACGAGCAGTACTTC
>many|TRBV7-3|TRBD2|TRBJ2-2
CASSLTDRLPGLAGGMNTGELFF
TGTGCCAGCAGCTTAACGGACAGGCTGCCGGGACTAGCGGGAGGCATGAACACCGGGGAGCTGTTTTTT
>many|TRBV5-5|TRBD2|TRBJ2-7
CASSPTSGSYEQYF
TGTGCCAGCAGCCCGACTAGCGGGTCCTACGAGCAGTACTTC
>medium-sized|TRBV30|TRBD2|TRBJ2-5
CAWSGGGQETQYF
TGTGCCTGGAGCGGGGGAGGGCAAGAGACCCAGTACTTC
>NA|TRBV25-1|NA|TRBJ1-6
CASTTLFRRGNNSPLHF
TGTGCCAGCACCACCCTGTTCCGGAGAGGGAATAATTCACCCCTCCACTTT
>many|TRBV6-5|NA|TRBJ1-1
CASSYPNLVNTEAFF
TGTGCCAGCAGTTACCCCAACCTAGTTAACACTGAAGCTTTCTTT
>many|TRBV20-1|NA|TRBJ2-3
CSAPDRPSTDTQYF
TGCAGTGCCCCCGACAGGCCCAGCACAGATACGCAGTATTTT
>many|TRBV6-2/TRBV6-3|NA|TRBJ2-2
CASSYSKRMNTGELFF
TGTGCCAGCAGTTACTCGAAACGGATGAACACCGGGGAGCTGTTTTTT
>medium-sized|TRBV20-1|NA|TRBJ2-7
CSAKRSQQTYEQYF
TGCAGTGCGAAGAGGAGCCAGCAGACCTACGAGCAGTACTTC
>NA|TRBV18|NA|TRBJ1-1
CACGESGDTEAFF
TGTGCCTGCGGGGAGTCAGGGGACACTGAAGCTTTCTTT
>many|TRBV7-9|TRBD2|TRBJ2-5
CASSSGLAGKETQYF
TGTGCCAGCAGCTCGGGACTAGCGGGGAAAGAGACCCAGTACTTC
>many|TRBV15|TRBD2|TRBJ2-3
CATSREGSGRSDTQYF
TGTGCCACCAGCAGAGAGGGTAGCGGGAGATCAGATACGCAGTATTTT
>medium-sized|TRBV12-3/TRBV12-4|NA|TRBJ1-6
CASSLVPSASPLHF
TGTGCCAGCAGTTTGGTCCCATCAGCTTCACCCCTCCACTTT
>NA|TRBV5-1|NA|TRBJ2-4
CASRSGELAKNIQYF
TGCGCCAGCAGGTCCGGGGAGCTAGCCAAAAACATTCAGTACTTC
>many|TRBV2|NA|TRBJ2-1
CASNPSSYNEQFF
TGTGCCAGCAATCCCAGTTCCTACAATGAGCAGTTCTTC
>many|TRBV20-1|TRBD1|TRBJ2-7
CSVPGQGFHEQYF
TGCAGTGTTCCGGGACAGGGGTTCCACGAGCAGTACTTC
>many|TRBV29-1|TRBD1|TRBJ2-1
CSPSGTGVRNEQFF
TGCAGCCCCTCCGGGACAGGGGTGAGGAATGAGCAGTTCTTC
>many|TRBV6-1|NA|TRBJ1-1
CASSEELRTRLNTEAFF
TGTGCCAGCAGTGAAGAGCTCCGGACGCGGCTGAACACTGAAGCTTTCTTT
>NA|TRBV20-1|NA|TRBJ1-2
CSACQSGTKVNYGYTF
TGCAGTGCTTGTCAGTCCGGGACCAAGGTGAACTATGGCTACACCTTC
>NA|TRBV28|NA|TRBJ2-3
CASSLCRASTDTQYF
TGTGCCAGCAGTTTATGCCGAGCGAGCACAGATACGCAGTATTTT
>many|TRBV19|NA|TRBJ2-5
CASSVPGTRETQYF
TGTGCCAGTAGTGTACCCGGGACGAGAGAGACCCAGTACTTC
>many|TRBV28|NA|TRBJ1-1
CASSFAGAGSTEAFF
TGTGCCAGCAGTTTTGCGGGGGCGGGAAGTACTGAAGCTTTCTTT